This TCR beta chain came from a study of shared clonotypes between healthy human individuals. About this clone: Its antigen is unidentified.

Study-level findings and limits: An anticipated effect of sequencing depth on clonotype sharing among donors was recognized. Shared clonotypes: roughly 4.5% naive CD4, about 4% naive CD8, 2.3% memory CD4, 0.4% to 0.5% memory CD8.

Terminally differentiated effector memory CD45RA+ cells were left out of the naive CD8 fraction, which was CD45RO-negative and positively selected for CCR7. Assay used: immunoSEQ multiplex PCR; TCRdb lists only in-frame clones, some missing. The sample lists roughly 2,000,000 clones; roughly 95% were seen once. The V gene's germline CDR1 is SEHNR and CDR2 FQNEAQ (reference sequence). The germline V and J ends were trimmed by 1 base and 2 bases, with 21 bases remaining between them. The CDR3 runs to 18 residues. This clonotype originated in a man between 18 and 35 years old in good health. Some clones in this sample may be carry-over from other donors' samples. The chain carries TRBV7-9 and TRBJ2-7; D is possibly TRBD2 (6 bases). Material for sequencing was naive CD8+ T cells from PBMCs. The CDR3 sequence: CASSLGVIGGLKTYEQYF. The DNA for the CDR3 is TGTGCCAGCAGCTTAGGGGTGATAGGCGGACTAAAAACCTACGAGCAGTACTTC.